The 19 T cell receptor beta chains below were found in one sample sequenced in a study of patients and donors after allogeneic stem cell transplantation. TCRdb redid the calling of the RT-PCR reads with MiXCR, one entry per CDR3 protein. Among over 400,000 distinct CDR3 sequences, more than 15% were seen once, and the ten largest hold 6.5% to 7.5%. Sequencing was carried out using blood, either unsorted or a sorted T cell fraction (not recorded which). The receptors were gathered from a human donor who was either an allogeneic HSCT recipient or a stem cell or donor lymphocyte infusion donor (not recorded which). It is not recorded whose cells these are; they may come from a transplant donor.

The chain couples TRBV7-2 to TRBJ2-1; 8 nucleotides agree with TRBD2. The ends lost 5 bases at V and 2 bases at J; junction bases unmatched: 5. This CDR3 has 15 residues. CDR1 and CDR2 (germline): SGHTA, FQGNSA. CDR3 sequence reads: CASSKTSGTYNEQFF. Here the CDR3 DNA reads TGTGCCAGCAGCAAAACTAGCGGAACCTACAATGAGCAGTTCTTC. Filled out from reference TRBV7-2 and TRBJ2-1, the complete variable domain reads GAGVSQSPSNKVTEKGKDVELRCDPISGHTALYWYRQSLGQGLEFLIYFQGNSAPDKSGLPSDRFSAERTGGSVSTLTIQRTQQEDSAVYLCASSKTSGTYNEQFFGPGTRLTVL.

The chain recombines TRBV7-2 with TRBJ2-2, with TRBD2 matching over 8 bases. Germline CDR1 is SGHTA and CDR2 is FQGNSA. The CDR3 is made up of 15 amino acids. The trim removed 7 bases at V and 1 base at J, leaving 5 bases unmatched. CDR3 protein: CASKAGGGNTGELFF. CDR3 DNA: TGTGCCAGCAAGGCGGGAGGAGGGAACACCGGGGAGCTGTTTTTT.

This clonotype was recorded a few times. The CDR3 loop is CASSRRTGIYEQYF. Written as DNA, the CDR3 is TGTGCCAGCAGCCGCCGGACAGGGATCTACGAGCAGTACTTC. The V call is TRBV28, the J call TRBJ2-7, with TRBD1 matching over 8 bases. From germline, CDR1 is MDHEN and CDR2 SYDVKM. The trim removed 6 bases at V and 3 bases at J, leaving 7 bases unmatched. This CDR3 comprises 14 residues. The full variable domain, in which reference TRBV28 and TRBJ2-7 provide the parts outside the CDR3, is DVKVTQSSRYLVKRTGEKVFLECVQDMDHENMFWYRQDPGLGLRLIYFSYDVKMKEKGDIPEGYSVSREKKERFSLILESASTNQTSMYLCASSRRTGIYEQYFGPGTRLTVT.

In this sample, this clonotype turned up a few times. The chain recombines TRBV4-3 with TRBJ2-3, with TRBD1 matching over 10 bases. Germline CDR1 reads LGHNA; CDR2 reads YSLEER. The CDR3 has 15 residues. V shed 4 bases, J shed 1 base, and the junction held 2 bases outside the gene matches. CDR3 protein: CASSRGTGGTDTQYF. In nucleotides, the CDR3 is TGCGCCAGCAGCCGCGGGACAGGGGGCACAGATACGCAGTATTTT.

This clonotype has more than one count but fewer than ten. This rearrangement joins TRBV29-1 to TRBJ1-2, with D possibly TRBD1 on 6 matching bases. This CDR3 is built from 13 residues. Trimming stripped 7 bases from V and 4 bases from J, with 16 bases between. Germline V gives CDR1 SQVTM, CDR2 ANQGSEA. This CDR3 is CSAEGGSLYGYTF. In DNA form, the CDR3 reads TGCAGCGCCGAGGGGGGGTCCCTCTATGGCTACACCTTC.

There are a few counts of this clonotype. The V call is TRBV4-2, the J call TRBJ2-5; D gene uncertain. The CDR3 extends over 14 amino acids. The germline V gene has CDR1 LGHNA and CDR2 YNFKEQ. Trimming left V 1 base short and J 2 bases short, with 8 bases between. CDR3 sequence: CASSQGRQQETQYF. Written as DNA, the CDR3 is TGTGCCAGCAGCCAAGGCAGGCAACAAGAGACCCAGTACTTC.

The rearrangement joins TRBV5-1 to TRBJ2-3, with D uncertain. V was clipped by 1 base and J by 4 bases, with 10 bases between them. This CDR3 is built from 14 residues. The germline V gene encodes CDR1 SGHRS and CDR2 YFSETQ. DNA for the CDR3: TGCGCCAGCAGCTTGAGGCCTCCCGCAGATACGCAGTATTTT. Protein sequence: CASSLRPPADTQYF.

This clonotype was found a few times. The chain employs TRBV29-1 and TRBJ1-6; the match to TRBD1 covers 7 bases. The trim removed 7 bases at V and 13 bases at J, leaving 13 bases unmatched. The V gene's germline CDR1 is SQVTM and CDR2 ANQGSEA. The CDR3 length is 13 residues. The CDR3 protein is CSAMGAGGGPLHF. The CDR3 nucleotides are TGCAGCGCAATGGGGGCAGGGGGGGGCCCCCTCCACTTT.

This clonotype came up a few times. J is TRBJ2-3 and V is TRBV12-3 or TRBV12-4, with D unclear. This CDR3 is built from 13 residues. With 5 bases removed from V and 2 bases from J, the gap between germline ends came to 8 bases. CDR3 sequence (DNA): TGTGCCAGCAGTCCCGACCCCACAGATACGCAGTATTTT. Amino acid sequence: CASSPDPTDTQYF.

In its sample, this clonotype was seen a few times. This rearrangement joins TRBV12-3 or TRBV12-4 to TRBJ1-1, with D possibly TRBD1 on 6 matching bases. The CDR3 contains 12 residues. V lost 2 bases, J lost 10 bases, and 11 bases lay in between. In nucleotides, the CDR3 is TGTGCCAGCAGTTTAACGGGGGCCGGAGCTTTCTTT. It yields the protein CASSLTGAGAFF.

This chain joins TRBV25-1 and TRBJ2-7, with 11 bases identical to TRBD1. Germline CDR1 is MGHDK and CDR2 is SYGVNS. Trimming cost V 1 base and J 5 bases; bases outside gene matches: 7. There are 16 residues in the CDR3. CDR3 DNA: TGTGCCAGCAGTGAATCGCGGACAGGGGGCATTGACGAGCAGTACTTC. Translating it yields CASSESRTGGIDEQYF.

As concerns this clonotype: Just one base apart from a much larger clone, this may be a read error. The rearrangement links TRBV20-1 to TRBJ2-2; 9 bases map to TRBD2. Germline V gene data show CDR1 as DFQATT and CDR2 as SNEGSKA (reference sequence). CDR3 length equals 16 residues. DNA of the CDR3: TGCAGTGCTAGAGTCCGCGGGGGGGTGAACACCGGGGATCTGTTTTTT. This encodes CSARVRGGVNTGDLFF.

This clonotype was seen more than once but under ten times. CDR3 amino acids: CAISDRRGGGWNEQFF. As DNA, the CDR3 is TGTGCCATCAGTGACCGGCGGGGGGGCGGTTGGAATGAGCAGTTCTTC. The chain carries TRBV10-3 and TRBJ2-1; TRBD2 aligns across 9 bases. V dropped 3 bases and J dropped 7; count of bases not matched to a gene: 10. This CDR3 is built from 16 residues. Germline V gene lookup returns CDR1 ENHRY and CDR2 SYGVKD.

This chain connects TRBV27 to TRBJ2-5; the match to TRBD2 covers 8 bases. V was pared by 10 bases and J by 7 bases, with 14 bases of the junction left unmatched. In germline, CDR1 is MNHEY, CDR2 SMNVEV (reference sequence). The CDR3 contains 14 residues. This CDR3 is CATSRQLADGTQYF. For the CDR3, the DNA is TGTGCCACCTCTCGCCAACTAGCGGATGGGACCCAGTACTTC.

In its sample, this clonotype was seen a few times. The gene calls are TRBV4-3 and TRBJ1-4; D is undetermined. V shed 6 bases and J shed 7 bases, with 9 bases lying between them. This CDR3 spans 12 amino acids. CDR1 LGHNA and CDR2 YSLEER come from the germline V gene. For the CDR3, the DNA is TGCGCCAGCAGTGGGGTTGGTGAAAAACTGTTTTTT. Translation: CASSGVGEKLFF.

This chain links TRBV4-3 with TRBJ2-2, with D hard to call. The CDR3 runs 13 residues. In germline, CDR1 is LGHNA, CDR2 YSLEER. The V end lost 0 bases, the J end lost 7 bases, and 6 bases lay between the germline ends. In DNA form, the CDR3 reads TGCGCCAGCAGCCAAGACAGAATCGGGGAGCTGTTTTTT. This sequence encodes CASSQDRIGELFF.

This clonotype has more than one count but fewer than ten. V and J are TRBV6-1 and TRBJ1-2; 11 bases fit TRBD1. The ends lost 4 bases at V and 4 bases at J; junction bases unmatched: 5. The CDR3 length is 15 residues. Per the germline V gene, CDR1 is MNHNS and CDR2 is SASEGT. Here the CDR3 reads CASSVGQGEGYGYTF. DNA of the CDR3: TGTGCCAGCAGTGTGGGACAGGGGGAGGGCTATGGCTACACCTTC.

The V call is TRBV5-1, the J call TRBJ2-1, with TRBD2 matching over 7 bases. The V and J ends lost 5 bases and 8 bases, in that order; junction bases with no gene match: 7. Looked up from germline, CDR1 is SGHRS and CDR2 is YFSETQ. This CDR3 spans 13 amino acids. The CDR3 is CASRPPGRDEQFF. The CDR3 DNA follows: TGCGCCAGCAGGCCGCCTGGGAGGGATGAGCAGTTCTTC.

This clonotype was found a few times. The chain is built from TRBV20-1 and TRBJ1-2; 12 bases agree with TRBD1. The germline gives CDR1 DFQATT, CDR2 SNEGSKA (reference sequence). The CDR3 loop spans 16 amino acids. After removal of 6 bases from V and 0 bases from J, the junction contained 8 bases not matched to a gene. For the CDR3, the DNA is TGCAGTGCCTTGGGACAGGGGGCCTCAACTAACTATGGCTACACCTTC. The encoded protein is CSALGQGASTNYGYTF.